Judged by frequency, the clone carrying this T cell receptor beta chain is large (0.1 to 1%). Carbamazepine had induced Stevens-Johnson syndrome or toxic epidermal necrolysis in the sequenced donors. TCR subtype-specific primers in iRepertoire multiplex PCR prepared libraries for bulk and single-cell sequencing. TCRdb reprocessed the multiplex PCR reads and keeps a single row for each CDR3 protein, giving no DNA. The sample table sets out approximately 2,000 distinct CDR3 sequences. This specimen belongs to a study of T cells in severe cutaneous drug reactions. CDR3 length: 15 amino acids. The V gene's germline CDR1 is MDHEN and CDR2 SYDVKM.

The specimen was PBMCs. The rearrangement joins TRBV28 to TRBJ1-5. This clonotype originated in a human donor with Stevens-Johnson syndrome, a severe cutaneous drug reaction. The CDR3 sequence: CASRRLLGSNQPQHF. Variable domain in full (rest from reference TRBV28 and TRBJ1-5): DVKVTQSSRYLVKRTGEKVFLECVQDMDHENMFWYRQDPGLGLRLIYFSYDVKMKEKGDIPEGYSVSREKKERFSLILESASTNQTSMYLCASRRLLGSNQPQHFGDGTRLSIL.